These T cell receptor beta chains were read from a single sample in a study of T cell repertoires in cytomegalovirus infection. TCRdb ran MiXCR on the reads and lists one entry per CDR3 protein. The sample shows about 480,000 distinct CDR3 sequences, 30% to 35% of them seen only once. Their recognized antigens are unknown. This specimen consisted of cultured PBMCs, obtained from culture after CMV antigen stimulation. The receptors here all came from a human donor in good health (CMV status not recorded). Some clones in this sample may be carry-over from other donors' samples. Each CDR3 is given with its conserved first and last residue. A D gene is named only where the DNA matches it firmly. Size is stated for part of the rows, as once, few or many counts, or as a class when the clone is expanded.

NA NA TRBJ2-1 TRBV7-6 TGTGCCACTAACGATCGGAGGAGCATGGATGAGCAGTTCTTC CATNDRRSMDEQFF
NA NA TRBJ2-3 TRBV24-1 TGTGCCACCAGTGATGGAGAGGCAGATACGCAGTATTTT CATSDGEADTQYF
many TRBD1 TRBJ1-2 TRBV7-2 TGTGCCAGCAGCACCCGGGCAGGGGGTGGTGGCTACACCTTC CASSTRAGGGGYTF
NA TRBD1 TRBJ1-3 TRBV12-3/TRBV12-4 TGTGCCAGCAGATTTACAGGGGAAGGTGGAAACACCATATATTTT CASRFTGEGGNTIYF
few TRBD1 TRBJ1-4 TRBV7-2 TGTGCCAGCAGCTTACAGACAGGGACTGAAGAAAAACTGTTTTTT CASSLQTGTEEKLFF
few TRBD1 TRBJ2-2 TRBV24-1 TGTGCCACCAGTGATTTGCGGGGACAGGGCCCCACCGGGGAGCTGTTTTTT CATSDLRGQGPTGELFF
few TRBD1 TRBJ1-2 TRBV7-2 TGTGCCAGCAGCTTTTTACAGGGGGATGGCTACACCTTC CASSFLQGDGYTF
many TRBD2 TRBJ2-5 TRBV6-2/TRBV6-3 TGTGCCAGCAGTCCGGGACTAGCGGGAGCCCAAGAGACCCAGTACTTC CASSPGLAGAQETQYF
many NA TRBJ2-1 TRBV7-2 TGTGCCAGCAGCCCTAATGGGAGATTTAGCTACAATGAGCAGTTCTTC CASSPNGRFSYNEQFF
NA TRBD1 TRBJ1-1 TRBV12-3/TRBV12-4 TGTGCCAGCAGTTCGGCAGGGGGAAGGGGTGCTTTCTTT CASSSAGGRGAFF
NA TRBD2 TRBJ2-3 TRBV6-6 TGTGCCAGCAGAGCTAGCGGTATAGATACGCAGTGTTTT CASRASGIDTQCF
few TRBD2 TRBJ2-1 TRBV6-8 TGTGCCAGCAGAACCGTAGCGGGAGAGTACAATGAGCAGTTCTTC CASRTVAGEYNEQFF
few NA TRBJ1-5 TRBV19 TGTGCCAGCCGTTTAGATGCAGTAAATAGCAATCAGCCCCAGCATTTT CASRLDAVNSNQPQHF
few NA TRBJ2-5 TRBV5-4 TGTGCCAGCAGCCTACAGGGATCGGAGGAGACCCAGTACTTC CASSLQGSEETQYF
NA TRBD2 TRBJ2-5 TRBV19 TGTGCCAGTAGTATAGATCGACTAGCGGGCAGAGAGACCCAGTACTTC CASSIDRLAGRETQYF
few NA TRBJ2-7 TRBV7-8 TGTGCCAGCAGCCCCCATTCCAAGACAGTATACGAGCAGTACTTC CASSPHSKTVYEQYF
few NA TRBJ2-5 TRBV12-3/TRBV12-4 TGTGCCAGCAGTCTGAACGTGGGCCGGGAGACCCAGTACTTC CASSLNVGRETQYF
NA TRBD2 TRBJ2-5 TRBV7-9 TGTGCCAGCAGCCATATTCTAGCGGGAGAGGAGGAGACCCAGTACTTC CASSHILAGEEETQYF
few NA TRBJ2-6 TRBV25-1 TGTGCCAGCAACGGGGTTGGGGCCAACGTCCTGACTTTC CASNGVGANVLTF
few NA TRBJ2-5 TRBV12-3/TRBV12-4 TGTGCCAGCAGTTTAGGGGGGGGGCATTGGCAAGAGACCCAGTACTTC CASSLGGGHWQETQYF
NA TRBD1 TRBJ1-4 TRBV20-1 TGCAGTGCTAGAGCAGGACAGGGTATTAATGAAAAACTGTTTTTT CSARAGQGINEKLFF
NA NA TRBJ2-3 TRBV5-1 TGCGCCAGCAGCTTGGGCCGTTACGGGAGTGGCACAGATACGCAGTATTTT CASSLGRYGSGTDTQYF
NA NA TRBJ2-2 TRBV7-3 TGTGCCAGCAGCCTCGCTTGGCCAGGGCACACCGGGGAGCTGTTTTTT CASSLAWPGHTGELFF